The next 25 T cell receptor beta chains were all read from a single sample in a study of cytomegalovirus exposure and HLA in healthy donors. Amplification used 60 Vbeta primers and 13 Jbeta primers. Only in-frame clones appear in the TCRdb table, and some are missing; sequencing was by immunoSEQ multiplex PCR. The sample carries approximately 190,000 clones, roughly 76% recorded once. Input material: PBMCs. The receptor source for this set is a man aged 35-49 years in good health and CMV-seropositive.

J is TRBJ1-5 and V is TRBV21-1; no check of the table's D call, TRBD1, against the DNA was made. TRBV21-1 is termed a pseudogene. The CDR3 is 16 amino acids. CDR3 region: CASSKARSQGDQPQHF. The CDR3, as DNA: TGTGCCAGCAGCAAAGCGCGGTCACAGGGGGATCAGCCCCAGCATTTT.

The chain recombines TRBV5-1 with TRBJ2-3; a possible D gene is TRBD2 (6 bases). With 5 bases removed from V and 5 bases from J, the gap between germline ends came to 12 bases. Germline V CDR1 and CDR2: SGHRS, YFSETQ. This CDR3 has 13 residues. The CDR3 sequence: CASRLVGGDTQYF. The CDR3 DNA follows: TGCGCCAGCAGGCTGGTGGGGGGAGATACGCAGTATTTT. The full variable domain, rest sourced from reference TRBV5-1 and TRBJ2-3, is KAGVTQTPRYLIKTRGQQVTLSCSPISGHRSVSWYQQTPGQGLQFLFEYFSETQRNKGNFPGRFSGRQFSNSRSEMNVSTLELGDSALYLCASRLVGGDTQYFGPGTRLTVL.

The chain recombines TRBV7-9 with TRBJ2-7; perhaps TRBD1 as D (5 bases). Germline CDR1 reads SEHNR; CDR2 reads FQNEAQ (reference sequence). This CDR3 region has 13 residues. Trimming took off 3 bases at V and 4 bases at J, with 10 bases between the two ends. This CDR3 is CASSFSQGYEQYF. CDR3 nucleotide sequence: TGTGCCAGCAGCTTCTCCCAGGGTTACGAGCAGTACTTC.

The CDR3 sequence is CASSWTGTESPLHF. In DNA, the CDR3 is TGTGCCAGCAGCTGGACAGGGACAGAGTCACCCCTCCACTTT. The chain combines TRBV5-4 with TRBJ1-6, with 8 positions matching TRBD1. Per germline, CDR1 SGHNT and CDR2 YYREEE (reference sequence). The CDR3 totals 14 residues. The V segment lost 3 bases and the J segment 10 bases; nucleotides outside the gene matches: 6.

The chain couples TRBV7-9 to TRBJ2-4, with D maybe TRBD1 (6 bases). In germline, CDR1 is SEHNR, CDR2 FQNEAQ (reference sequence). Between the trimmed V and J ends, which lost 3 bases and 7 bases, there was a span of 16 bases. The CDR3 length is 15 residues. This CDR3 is CASSLDSRRSNIQYF. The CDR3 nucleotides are TGTGCCAGCAGCTTGGACAGTCGGAGGTCGAACATTCAGTACTTC.

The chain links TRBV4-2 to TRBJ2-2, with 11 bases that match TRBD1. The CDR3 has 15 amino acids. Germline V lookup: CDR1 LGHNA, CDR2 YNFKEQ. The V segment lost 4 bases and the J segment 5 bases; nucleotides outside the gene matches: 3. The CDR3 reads CASSRGTGGTGELFF. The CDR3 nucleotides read TGTGCCAGCAGCCGCGGGACAGGGGGTACCGGGGAGCTGTTTTTT.

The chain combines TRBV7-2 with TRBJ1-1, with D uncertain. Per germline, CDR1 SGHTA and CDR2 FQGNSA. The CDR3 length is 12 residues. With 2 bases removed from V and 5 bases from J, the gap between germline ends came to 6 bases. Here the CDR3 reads CASSLIGTEAFF. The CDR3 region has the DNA TGTGCCAGCAGCTTAATCGGTACTGAAGCTTTCTTT.

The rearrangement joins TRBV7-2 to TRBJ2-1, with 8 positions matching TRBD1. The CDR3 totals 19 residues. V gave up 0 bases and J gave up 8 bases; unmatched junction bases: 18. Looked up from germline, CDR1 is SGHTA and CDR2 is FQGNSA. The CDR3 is CASSLADQQGARVGDEQFF. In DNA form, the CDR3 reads TGTGCCAGCAGCTTAGCCGACCAGCAGGGGGCTCGGGTGGGGGATGAGCAGTTCTTC.

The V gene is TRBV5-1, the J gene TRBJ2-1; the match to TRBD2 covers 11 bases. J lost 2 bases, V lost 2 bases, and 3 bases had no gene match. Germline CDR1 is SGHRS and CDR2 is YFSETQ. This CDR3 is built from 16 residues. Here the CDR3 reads CASSFSGGAPYNEQFF. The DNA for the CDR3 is TGCGCCAGCAGCTTTAGCGGGGGGGCCCCCTACAATGAGCAGTTCTTC.

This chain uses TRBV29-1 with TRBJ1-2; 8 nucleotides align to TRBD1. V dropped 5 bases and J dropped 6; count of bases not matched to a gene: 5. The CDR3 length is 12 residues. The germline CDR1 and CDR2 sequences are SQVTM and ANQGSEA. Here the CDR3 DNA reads TGCAGCGTTCGGGACAGGTTCGATGGCTACACCTTC. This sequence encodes CSVRDRFDGYTF.

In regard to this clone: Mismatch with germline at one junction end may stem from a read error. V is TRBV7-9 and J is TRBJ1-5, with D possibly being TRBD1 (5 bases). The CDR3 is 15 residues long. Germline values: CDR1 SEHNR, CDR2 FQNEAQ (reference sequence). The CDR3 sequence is CASSLGAGISQPQHF. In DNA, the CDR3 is TGTGCCAGCAGCTTAGGTGCAGGGATTAGTCAGCCTCAGCATTTT.

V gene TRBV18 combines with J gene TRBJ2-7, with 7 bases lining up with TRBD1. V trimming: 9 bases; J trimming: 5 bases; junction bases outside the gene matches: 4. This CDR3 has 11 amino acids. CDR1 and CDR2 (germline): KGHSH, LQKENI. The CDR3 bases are TGTGCCAGTTTGGGACAGAACGAGCAGTACTTC. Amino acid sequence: CASLGQNEQYF.

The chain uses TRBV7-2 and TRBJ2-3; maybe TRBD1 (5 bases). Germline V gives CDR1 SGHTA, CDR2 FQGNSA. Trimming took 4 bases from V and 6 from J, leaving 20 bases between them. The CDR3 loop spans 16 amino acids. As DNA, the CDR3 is TGTGCCAGCAGCTCGAATCGCGCCCAGGGTAGGGATACGCAGTATTTT. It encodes CASSSNRAQGRDTQYF. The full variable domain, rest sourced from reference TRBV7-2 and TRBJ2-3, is GAGVSQSPSNKVTEKGKDVELRCDPISGHTALYWYRQSLGQGLEFLIYFQGNSAPDKSGLPSDRFSAERTGGSVSTLTIQRTQQEDSAVYLCASSSNRAQGRDTQYFGPGTRLTVL.

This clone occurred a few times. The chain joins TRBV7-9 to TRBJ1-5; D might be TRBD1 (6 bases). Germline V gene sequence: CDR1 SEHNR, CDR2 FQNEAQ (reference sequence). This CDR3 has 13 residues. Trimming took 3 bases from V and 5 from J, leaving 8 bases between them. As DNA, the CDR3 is TGTGCCAGCAGCTTGTACAGGGATCAGCCCCAGCATTTT. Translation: CASSLYRDQPQHF.

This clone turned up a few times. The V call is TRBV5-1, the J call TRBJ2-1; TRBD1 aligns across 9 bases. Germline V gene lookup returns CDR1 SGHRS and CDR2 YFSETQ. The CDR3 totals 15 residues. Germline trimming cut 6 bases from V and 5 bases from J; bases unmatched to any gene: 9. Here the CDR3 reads CASNPVGTGNNEQFF. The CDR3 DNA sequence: TGCGCCAGCAATCCCGTCGGGACAGGGAACAATGAGCAGTTCTTC.

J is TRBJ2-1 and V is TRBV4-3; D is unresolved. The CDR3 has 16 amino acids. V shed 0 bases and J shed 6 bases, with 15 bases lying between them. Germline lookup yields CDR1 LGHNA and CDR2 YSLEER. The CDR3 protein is CASSQDETGSGNEQFF. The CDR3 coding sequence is TGCGCCAGCAGCCAAGATGAGACCGGATCGGGCAATGAGCAGTTCTTC.

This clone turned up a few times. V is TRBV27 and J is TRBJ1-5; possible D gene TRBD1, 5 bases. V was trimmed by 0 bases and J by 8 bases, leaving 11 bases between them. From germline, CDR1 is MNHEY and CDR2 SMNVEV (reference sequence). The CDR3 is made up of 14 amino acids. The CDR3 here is CASSLSRGSEPQHF. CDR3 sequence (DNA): TGTGCCAGCAGTTTATCCCGGGGGTCGGAGCCCCAGCATTTT.

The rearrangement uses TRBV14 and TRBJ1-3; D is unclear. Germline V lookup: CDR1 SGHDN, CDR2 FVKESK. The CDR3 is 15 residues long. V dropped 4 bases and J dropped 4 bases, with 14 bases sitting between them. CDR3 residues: CASSRRLNEGNTIYF. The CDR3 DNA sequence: TGTGCCAGCAGCCGACGACTTAATGAGGGAAACACCATATATTTT.

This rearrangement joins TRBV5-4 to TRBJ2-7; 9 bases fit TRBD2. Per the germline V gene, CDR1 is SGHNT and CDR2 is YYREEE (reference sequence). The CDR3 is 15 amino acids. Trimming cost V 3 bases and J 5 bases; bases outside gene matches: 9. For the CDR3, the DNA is TGTGCCAGCAGCTCCCCGCGGGGGGGTCTGAACGAGCAGTACTTC. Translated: CASSSPRGGLNEQYF. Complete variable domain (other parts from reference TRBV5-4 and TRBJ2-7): ETGVTQSPTHLIKTRGQQVTLRCSSQSGHNTVSWYQQALGQGPQFIFQYYREEENGRGNFPPRFSGLQFPNYSSELNVNALELDDSALYLCASSSPRGGLNEQYFGPGTRLTVT.

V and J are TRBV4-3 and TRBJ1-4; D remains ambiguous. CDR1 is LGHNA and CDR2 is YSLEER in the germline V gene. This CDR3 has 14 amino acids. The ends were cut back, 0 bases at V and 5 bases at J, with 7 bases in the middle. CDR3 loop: CASSQDPLNEKLFF. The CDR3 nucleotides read TGCGCCAGCAGCCAAGATCCCCTAAATGAAAAACTGTTTTTT.

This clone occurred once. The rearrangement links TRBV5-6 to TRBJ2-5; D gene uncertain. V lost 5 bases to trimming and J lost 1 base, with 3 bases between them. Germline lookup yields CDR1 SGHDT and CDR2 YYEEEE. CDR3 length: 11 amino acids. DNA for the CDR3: TGTGCCAGCAGTCGCCAAGAGACCCAGTACTTC. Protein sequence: CASSRQETQYF.

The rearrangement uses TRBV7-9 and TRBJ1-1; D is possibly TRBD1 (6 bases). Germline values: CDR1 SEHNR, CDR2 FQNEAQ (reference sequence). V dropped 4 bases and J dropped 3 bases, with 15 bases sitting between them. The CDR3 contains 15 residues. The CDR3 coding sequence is TGTGCCAGCAGCTCAAGTTGGACAGCAGACACTGAAGCTTTCTTT. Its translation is CASSSSWTADTEAFF.

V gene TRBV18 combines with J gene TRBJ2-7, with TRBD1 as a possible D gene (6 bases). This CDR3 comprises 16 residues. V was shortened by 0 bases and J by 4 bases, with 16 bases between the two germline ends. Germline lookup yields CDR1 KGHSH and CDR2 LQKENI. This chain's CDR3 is CASSPPQGLERYEQYF. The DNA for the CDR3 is TGTGCCAGCTCACCACCCCAGGGGCTCGAGAGGTACGAGCAGTACTTC. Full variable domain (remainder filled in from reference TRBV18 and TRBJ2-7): NAGVMQNPRHLVRRRGQEARLRCSPMKGHSHVYWYRQLPEEGLKFMVYLQKENIIDESGMPKERFSAEFPKEGPSILRIQQVVRGDSAAYFCASSPPQGLERYEQYFGPGTRLTVT.

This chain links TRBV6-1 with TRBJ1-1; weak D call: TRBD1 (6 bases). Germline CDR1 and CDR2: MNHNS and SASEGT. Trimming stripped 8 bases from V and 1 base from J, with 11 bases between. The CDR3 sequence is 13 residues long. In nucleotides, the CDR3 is TGTGCCAGCGGATACAGGGCGAACACTGAAGCTTTCTTT. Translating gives CASGYRANTEAFF.

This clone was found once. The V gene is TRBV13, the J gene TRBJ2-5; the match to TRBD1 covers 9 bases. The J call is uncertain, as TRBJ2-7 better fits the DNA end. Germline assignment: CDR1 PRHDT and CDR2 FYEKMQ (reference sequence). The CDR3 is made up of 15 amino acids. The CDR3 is CASSGMGQGSYEQYF. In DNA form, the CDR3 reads TGTGCCAGCAGCGGCATGGGACAGGGCTCCTACGAGCAGTACTTC.